This entry concerns a single T cell receptor (beta chain). Its specificity is unknown. This CDR3 has 14 residues. Germline CDR1 and CDR2: SGDLS and YYNGEE. After removal of 3 bases from V and 5 bases from J, the junction contained 4 bases not matched to a gene. The record originates from a study of siplizumab effects on memory and regulatory T cells. General study results and limits: Tracing alloreactive clones into unstimulated subsets worked for only a minor fraction of them. No assignable naive or memory phenotype existed for roughly 80-96% of proliferating CD4+ or CD8+ clones. The study found naive T cells seemingly more diverse than memory cells and seemingly major alloresponse contributors. Siplizumab led to significantly less abundant alloreactive sequences that could be traced back to unstimulated CD4+ memory cells.

Generated by immunoSEQ multiplex PCR, the TCRdb table keeps only in-frame clones and is missing some. The sample has 80,000 to 95,000 clones, 95% seen once. This TCR came from a human donor in good health. The sequencing sample was made of CD8+ T cells sorted from blood. The V call is TRBV9, the J call TRBJ1-5; 8 bases agree with TRBD1. CDR3 sequence (DNA): TGTGCCAGCAGCGCCACAGGGGGAGATCAGCCCCAGCATTTT. It specifies CASSATGGDQPQHF.